The sequence of this T cell receptor (beta chain) was determined in a study of shared clonotypes between healthy human individuals. CDR3 length: 13 amino acids. Germline CDR1 is SGHTA and CDR2 is FQGNSA. Study-level results: Sharing across four donors was highest in naive CD4 (around 5%) and lowest in memory CD8 (roughly 0.4%).

The assay was immunoSEQ multiplex PCR, and TCRdb's table has in-frame clones only and misses some. The table records more than 2,000,000 clones, approximately 94% of them present only once. As to this clone: Its antigen is not known. The same CDR3 can be traced to other DNA sequences in this sample.

CD4+ cells were split into CD45RA+ naive and CD45RA-negative memory subsets. Sequenced material: naive CD4+ T cells sorted from blood. The subset is: CD45RA+ positively selected. The sequence derives from a man between 18 and 29 years old in good health. The chain couples TRBV7-2 to TRBJ2-6; D unresolved. The CDR3 sequence: CASRNSGANVLTF. The CDR3 coding sequence is TGTGCGAGCCGGAACTCTGGGGCCAACGTCCTGACTTTC.